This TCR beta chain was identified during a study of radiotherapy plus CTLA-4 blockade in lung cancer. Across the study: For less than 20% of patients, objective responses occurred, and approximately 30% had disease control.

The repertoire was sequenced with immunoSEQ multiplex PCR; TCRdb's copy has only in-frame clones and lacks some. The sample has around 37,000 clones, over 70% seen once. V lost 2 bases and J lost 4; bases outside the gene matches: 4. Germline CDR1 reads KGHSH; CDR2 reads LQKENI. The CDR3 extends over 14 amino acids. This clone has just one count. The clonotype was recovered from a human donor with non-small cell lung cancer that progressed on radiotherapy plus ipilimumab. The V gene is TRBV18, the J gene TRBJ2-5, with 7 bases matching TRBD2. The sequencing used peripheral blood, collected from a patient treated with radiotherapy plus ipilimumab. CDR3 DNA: TGTGCCAGCTCACCAACGGCTAGCGGAGAGACCCAGTACTTC. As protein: CASSPTASGETQYF.